Listed here are 14 T cell receptor beta chains from one sample, sequenced in a study of cytomegalovirus exposure and HLA in healthy donors. The PCR used 60 Vbeta and 13 Jbeta primers. TCRdb's table, derived via immunoSEQ multiplex PCR, lists solely in-frame clones and lacks some. This sample has under 200,000 clones, with approximately 80% found just once. Sequences were obtained from PBMCs. These receptors all come from a male donor in good health and CMV-seropositive.

The genes are TRBV6-5 and TRBJ1-4; 7 nucleotides align to TRBD1. CDR3 size: 15 residues. After removal of 5 bases from V and 8 bases from J, the junction contained 11 bases not matched to a gene. The germline V gene has CDR1 MNHEY and CDR2 SVGAGI. CDR3 coding DNA: TGTGCCAGCAGTCACAGGGGTCCCGGTAGGGAAAAACTGTTTTTT. Translated, it gives CASSHRGPGREKLFF.

This clone was picked up one time. The chain employs TRBV15 and TRBJ2-7, with TRBD2 matching 8 bases. With 3 bases clipped from V and 4 bases from J, the junction kept 11 bases outside the gene matches. This CDR3 has 16 residues. CDR1 LNHNV and CDR2 YYDKDF come from the germline V gene (reference sequence). The CDR3 loop is CATSSRKAGVLYEQYF. Written as DNA, the CDR3 is TGTGCCACCAGCAGCCGAAAAGCGGGAGTTCTATACGAGCAGTACTTC.

This sequence joins TRBV27 and TRBJ2-1, with D uncertain. V was shortened by 1 base and J by 4 bases, with 5 bases between the two germline ends. Germline V lookup: CDR1 MNHEY, CDR2 SMNVEV (reference sequence). The CDR3 is made up of 13 amino acids. CDR3 sequence (DNA): TGTGCCAGCAGTTTATTACTATACAATGAGCAGTTCTTC. Translated, it gives CASSLLLYNEQFF.

The chain recombines TRBV11-3 with TRBJ2-5, with D unclear. CDR1 is SGHNT, CDR2 YENEEA, per germline. The CDR3 sequence is 14 residues long. V shed 5 bases and J shed 1 base, with 11 bases lying between them. The CDR3, as DNA: TGTGCCAGCAGCCCCCTGCCCGGCCAAGAGACCCAGTACTTC. It yields the protein CASSPLPGQETQYF.

The V gene is TRBV11-2, the J gene TRBJ1-6; maybe TRBD1 (6 bases). Trimming took 1 base from V and 8 from J, leaving 12 bases between them. Germline V gives CDR1 SGHAT, CDR2 FQNNGV. The CDR3 spans 15 residues. As DNA, the CDR3 is TGTGCCAGCAGCTTAGGCTACAGGGTGGATTCACCCCTCCACTTT. It encodes CASSLGYRVDSPLHF.

This chain joins TRBV28 and TRBJ2-2; D gene uncertain. V lost 6 bases to trimming and J lost 6 bases, with 5 bases between them. This CDR3 spans 11 amino acids. Germline values: CDR1 MDHEN, CDR2 SYDVKM. In nucleotides, the CDR3 is TGTGCCAGCAGGGAGCCCGGGGAGCTGTTTTTT. It yields the protein CASREPGELFF.

The rearrangement links TRBV18 to TRBJ2-2; D is possibly TRBD2 (6 bases). This CDR3 comprises 13 residues. V was pared by 3 bases and J by 5 bases, with 7 bases between. CDR1 and CDR2 from the germline V gene are KGHSH and LQKENI. The CDR3 here is CASSPRDTGELFF. In DNA, the CDR3 is TGTGCCAGCTCACCGCGGGATACCGGGGAGCTGTTTTTT.

The table lists this clone with a count of one. The chain has TRBV6-1 and TRBJ1-1, with 7 bases fitting TRBD1. V shed 1 base and J 8 bases; nucleotides not matched to a gene: 4. The CDR3 length is 13 residues. Germline loops: CDR1 MNHNS, CDR2 SASEGT. CDR3: CASSEGDSAEAFF. The CDR3 nucleotides are TGTGCCAGCAGTGAAGGGGACAGCGCCGAAGCTTTCTTT.

V gene TRBV28 combines with J gene TRBJ1-1, with D unresolved. Germline V gives CDR1 MDHEN, CDR2 SYDVKM. This CDR3 contains 14 residues. Trimming took off 1 base at V and 9 bases at J, with 15 bases between the two ends. The CDR3 spells CASSLSISGQQAFF. As DNA, the CDR3 is TGTGCCAGCAGTTTATCCATTAGCGGGCAGCAAGCTTTCTTT.

The chain carries TRBV30 and TRBJ1-4; tentatively, D is TRBD1 (5 bases). V was shortened by 3 bases and J by 3 bases, with 17 bases between the two germline ends. CDR1 is GTSNPN, CDR2 SVGIG, per germline (reference sequence). This CDR3 spans 16 amino acids. The CDR3 sequence is CAWSEGWGGSNEKLFF. DNA of the CDR3: TGTGCCTGGAGCGAAGGTTGGGGGGGTTCTAATGAAAAACTGTTTTTT.

In its sample, this clone was seen once. The rearrangement joins TRBV7-3 to TRBJ1-1; 7 bases match TRBD1. Germline trimming cut 5 bases from V and 2 bases from J; bases unmatched to any gene: 8. The CDR3 loop spans 15 amino acids. Germline loops: CDR1 SGHTA, CDR2 FQGTGA. The CDR3 DNA follows: TGTGCCAGCAGCCTAGACAGGGCCCAAAACACTGAAGCTTTCTTT. This sequence encodes CASSLDRAQNTEAFF.

This clone was recorded a few times. The chain combines TRBV11-2 with TRBJ2-7; TRBD1 matches at 12 bases. This CDR3 region has 13 residues. Looked up from germline, CDR1 is SGHAT and CDR2 is FQNNGV. J lost 6 bases, V lost 6 bases, and 3 bases had no gene match. CDR3 protein: CASRGTGGAEQYF. CDR3 nucleotides: TGTGCCAGCAGGGGGACAGGGGGCGCCGAGCAGTACTTC. The full variable domain, its missing parts supplied by reference TRBV11-2 and TRBJ2-7, is EAGVAQSPRYKIIEKRQSVAFWCNPISGHATLYWYQQILGQGPKLLIQFQNNGVVDDSQLPKDRFSAERLKGVDSTLKIQPAKLEDSAVYLCASRGTGGAEQYFGPGTRLTVT.

V and J are TRBV5-1 and TRBJ2-1; 12 bases are shared with TRBD2. The length of the CDR3 is 15 residues. V gave up 1 base and J gave up 6 bases; unmatched junction bases: 2. The germline V gene has CDR1 SGHRS and CDR2 YFSETQ. CDR3 DNA sequence: TGCGCCAGCAGCTTGAGGACTAGCGGGACCAATGAGCAGTTCTTC. It specifies CASSLRTSGTNEQFF.

The rearrangement joins TRBV30 to TRBJ1-5; maybe TRBD1 (5 bases). V lost 6 bases and J 6 bases, leaving 18 bases between the germline ends. The germline V gene has CDR1 GTSNPN and CDR2 SVGIG (reference sequence). The CDR3 has 14 amino acids. For the CDR3, the DNA is TGTGCCTGCGGGGGTGAGGGGCGCGGTCAGCCCCAGCATTTT. Its translation: CACGGEGRGQPQHF. Full variable domain (missing parts from reference TRBV30 and TRBJ1-5): SQTIHQWPATLVQPVGSPLSLECTVEGTSNPNLYWYRQAAGRGLQLLFYSVGIGQISSEVPQNLSASRPQDRQFILSSKKLLLSDSGFYLCACGGEGRGQPQHFGDGTRLSIL.